This is a list of T cell receptor beta chains from one sample in a study of blood T cell repertoires in COVID-19. Clones were read by immunoSEQ multiplex PCR, and TCRdb kept only the in-frame ones, dropping some. Here the sample spans roughly 250,000 clones, approximately 86% being singletons. The sample taken for sequencing was PBMCs or T cells enriched from blood (not recorded which). These receptors all stem from a woman in her thirties or forties with acute COVID-19. CDR3s include the opening cysteine and the closing phenylalanine or tryptophan. Fields, in order: clone size, D gene, J gene, CDR3 length, V gene, CDR3 protein, CDR3 DNA. The D gene is left open where the match is weak. The listing skips clone size in some rows; elsewhere it reads once, few, many or a size class.

- | - | TRBJ1-1 | 14 | TRBV9 | CASSSQTGRTEAFF | TGTGCCAGCAGCTCACAAACAGGGCGGACTGAAGCTTTCTTT
- | - | TRBJ2-1 | 11 | TRBV6-5 | CASSGSGEQFF | TGTGCCAGCAGCGGGAGTGGTGAGCAGTTCTTC
- | - | TRBJ1-5 | 13 | TRBV20-1 | CSASSGFNQPQHF | TGCAGTGCTAGTTCAGGATTCAATCAGCCCCAGCATTTT
- | - | TRBJ2-5 | 15 | TRBV18 | CASSKGQSEWETQYF | TGTGCCAGCTCAAAAGGACAGTCCGAGTGGGAGACCCAGTACTTC
- | - | TRBJ1-6 | 11 | TRBV12-3/TRBV12-4 | CASSSGSPLHF | TGTGCCAGCAGTTCAGGCTCACCCCTCCACTTT
- | TRBD1 | TRBJ1-2 | 16 | TRBV4-1 | CASSQATTGTGDGYTF | TGCGCCAGCAGCCAAGCGACAACCGGGACAGGGGACGGCTACACCTTC
- | - | TRBJ1-5 | 13 | TRBV2 | CASSGQSNQPQHF | TGTGCCAGCAGCGGACAGAGCAATCAGCCCCAGCATTTT
- | - | TRBJ1-3 | 13 | TRBV30 | CASFQGSGNTIYF | TGTGCCTCATTTCAGGGGTCTGGAAACACCATATATTTT
- | TRBD1 | TRBJ1-1 | 15 | TRBV7-3 | CASSFSGTGTTEAFF | TGTGCCAGCAGCTTCTCCGGGACAGGCACCACTGAAGCTTTCTTT
- | TRBD1 | TRBJ1-4 | 18 | TRBV24-1 | CATSDLCFRWAGGEKLFF | TGTGCCACCAGTGATTTGTGCTTTAGGTGGGCAGGGGGGGAAAAACTGTTTTTT
- | TRBD2 | TRBJ2-1 | 17 | TRBV7-3 | CASSSYSTSGIYNEQFF | TGTGCCAGCAGCTCCTATTCGACTAGCGGGATTTACAATGAGCAGTTCTTC
- | - | TRBJ2-7 | 12 | TRBV6-2/TRBV6-3 | CASSPVTYEQYF | TGTGCCAGCAGTCCAGTGACCTACGAGCAGTACTTC
- | TRBD2 | TRBJ2-7 | 16 | TRBV27 | CASSFTGAGGFLHRYF | TGTGCCAGCAGTTTCACCGGGGCGGGAGGGTTTTTACATCGGTACTTC
once | TRBD1 | TRBJ1-1 | 12 | TRBV19 | CASSPRDRRAFF | TGTGCCAGTAGTCCCCGGGACAGGAGGGCTTTCTTT
- | TRBD2 | TRBJ2-7 | 15 | TRBV7-8 | CASSLGLADSYEQYF | TGTGCCAGCAGCTTAGGACTAGCGGACTCCTACGAGCAGTACTTC
- | - | TRBJ1-4 | 16 | TRBV19 | CASSIEAVPTNEKLFF | TGTGCCAGTAGTATAGAGGCAGTTCCAACTAATGAAAAACTGTTTTTT
- | - | TRBJ1-5 | 15 | TRBV5-5 | CASSPRRGVDQPQHF | TGTGCCAGCAGCCCCCGCCGGGGAGTGGATCAGCCCCAGCATTTT
- | TRBD2 | TRBJ2-3 | 19 | TRBV2 | CASRAQLLAVSGHGVTQYF | TGTGCCAGCAGGGCCCAGCTCCTCGCTGTTAGCGGGCACGGGGTTACGCAGTATTTT
- | - | TRBJ2-1 | 13 | TRBV30 | CAWEAGDYNEQFF | TGTGCCTGGGAAGCAGGGGACTACAATGAGCAGTTCTTC
- | TRBD2 | TRBJ2-1 | 15 | TRBV5-8 | CASSLARGGYNEQFF | TGTGCCAGCAGCTTGGCCCGGGGGGGCTACAATGAGCAGTTCTTC
- | - | TRBJ2-1 | 13 | TRBV11-2 | CASSLEPGNEQFF | TGTGCCAGCAGCTTAGAACCGGGGAATGAGCAGTTCTTC
- | TRBD1 | TRBJ1-1 | 13 | TRBV25-1 | CASITGGGTEAFF | TGTGCCAGCATTACAGGGGGGGGGACTGAAGCTTTCTTT
- | - | TRBJ1-4 | 16 | TRBV6-6 | CASSSPGALTNEKLFF | TGTGCCAGCAGTTCACCAGGGGCGCTTACTAATGAAAAACTGTTTTTT
- | TRBD1 | TRBJ2-2 | 16 | TRBV5-1 | CASSGDRGGTIGELFF | TGCGCCAGCAGCGGCGACAGGGGCGGAACAATCGGGGAGCTGTTTTTT
- | TRBD2 | TRBJ2-1 | 15 | TRBV5-1 | CASSQTSGTPNEQFF | TGCGCCAGCAGCCAGACTAGCGGAACCCCCAATGAGCAGTTCTTC
- | TRBD2 | TRBJ2-1 | 14 | TRBV30 | CAWSVGTSYNEQFF | TGTGCCTGGAGTGTAGGGACTAGCTACAATGAGCAGTTCTTC
- | - | TRBJ1-2 | 13 | TRBV12-3/TRBV12-4 | CASSFLGGYGYTF | TGTGCCAGCAGTTTTTTGGGGGGCTATGGCTACACCTTC
- | - | TRBJ2-1 | 18 | TRBV21-1 | CASSKAFVEWSSYNEQFF | TGTGCCAGCAGCAAAGCGTTCGTGGAATGGAGCTCCTACAATGAGCAGTTCTTC
- | - | TRBJ2-5 | 14 | TRBV19 | CASSIRAAEETQYF | TGTGCCAGTAGTATCAGGGCCGCCGAAGAGACCCAGTACTTC
- | TRBD2 | TRBJ2-1 | 16 | TRBV4-2 | CASSQMPGLANNEQFF | TGTGCCAGCAGCCAAATGCCGGGACTAGCTAACAATGAGCAGTTCTTC
- | - | TRBJ2-7 | 12 | TRBV2 | CASSSRAHEQYF | TGTGCCAGCAGTTCTCGAGCCCACGAGCAGTACTTC
- | - | TRBJ2-2 | 14 | TRBV19 | CASSHKGGTGELFF | TGTGCCAGTAGTCATAAGGGGGGGACCGGGGAGCTGTTTTTT
- | - | TRBJ2-5 | 16 | TRBV11-3 | CASSLGGGGDQETQYF | TGTGCCAGCAGCTTAGGGGGTGGCGGGGATCAAGAGACCCAGTACTTC
- | - | TRBJ2-1 | 13 | TRBV29-1 | CSVVSGSYNEQFF | TGCAGCGTGGTTAGCGGCTCCTACAATGAGCAGTTCTTC
- | TRBD2 | TRBJ2-7 | 15 | TRBV2 | CASSSGTSNGYEQYF | TGTGCCAGCAGTTCCGGGACTAGTAACGGCTACGAGCAGTACTTC
few | - | TRBJ2-4 | 17 | TRBV6-1 | CASSAGLHRLAKNIQYF | TGTGCCAGCAGTGCGGGACTGCATCGTTTAGCCAAAAACATTCAGTACTTC
- | TRBD1 | TRBJ1-5 | 15 | TRBV15 | CATSLDRVSNQPQHF | TGTGCCACCAGCCTGGACAGGGTTAGCAATCAGCCCCAGCATTTT
- | - | TRBJ1-2 | 15 | TRBV2 | CASHPRDIQIYGYTF | TGTGCCAGCCATCCACGGGACATACAAATCTATGGCTACACCTTC
- | - | TRBJ2-1 | 16 | TRBV7-2 | CASSLGGGKTYNEQFF | TGTGCCAGCAGCCTGGGAGGGGGGAAAACCTACAATGAGCAGTTCTTC
few | TRBD1 | TRBJ2-1 | 15 | TRBV7-9 | CASSLQQGNYNEQFF | TGTGCCAGCAGCTTACAACAGGGGAACTACAATGAGCAGTTCTTC
- | TRBD2 | TRBJ2-1 | 18 | TRBV5-1 | CASSFGLAGGPSYNEQFF | TGCGCCAGCAGCTTCGGACTAGCGGGAGGGCCTTCCTACAATGAGCAGTTCTTC
- | TRBD2 | TRBJ2-3 | 16 | TRBV18 | CASSPRTSGGTDTQYF | TGTGCCAGCTCACCAAGGACTAGCGGGGGGACAGATACGCAGTATTTT
- | TRBD1 | TRBJ2-4 | 13 | TRBV6-6 | CASSAQGENIQYF | TGTGCCAGCAGCGCACAGGGGGAAAACATTCAGTACTTC
- | TRBD2 | TRBJ2-2 | 15 | TRBV7-8 | CASSSTSRNTGELFF | TGTGCCAGCAGCTCGACTAGCAGGAACACCGGGGAGCTGTTTTTT
- | - | TRBJ2-1 | 14 | TRBV5-1 | CASSLSNRWDEQFF | TGCGCCAGCAGCTTGTCTAACAGGTGGGATGAGCAGTTCTTC
- | TRBD2 | TRBJ2-7 | 16 | TRBV5-1 | CASSYRLAGEVYEQYF | TGCGCCAGCAGCTACCGACTAGCGGGGGAGGTGTACGAGCAGTACTTC
few | TRBD2 | TRBJ2-3 | 19 | TRBV11-2 | CASSLIGTSGFSSTDTQYF | TGTGCCAGCAGTCTAATCGGGACTAGCGGGTTTTCTAGCACAGATACGCAGTATTTT
- | - | TRBJ1-2 | 15 | TRBV10-3 | CAISESSQGNYGYTF | TGTGCCATCAGTGAGTCGAGTCAGGGTAACTATGGCTACACCTTC
- | TRBD1 | TRBJ2-3 | 13 | TRBV5-1 | CASSLDQPGQGNF | TGCGCCAGCAGCTTGGACCAACCGGGACAGGGAAATTTT
- | - | TRBJ1-6 | 15 | TRBV5-6 | CASSFSQGFYSPLHF | TGTGCCAGCAGCTTTAGCCAGGGGTTTTATTCACCCCTCCACTTT
- | - | TRBJ2-1 | 14 | TRBV6-5 | CASSSGVRGNEQFF | TGTGCCAGCAGTTCAGGGGTTCGGGGAAATGAGCAGTTCTTC
- | TRBD1 | TRBJ2-1 | 15 | TRBV7-3 | CASSLTGDRYNEQFF | TGTGCCAGCAGCTTAACGGGGGACAGATACAATGAGCAGTTCTTC
- | - | TRBJ2-4 | 13 | TRBV4-1 | CASSSRAEVIQYF | TGCGCCAGCAGCTCGAGGGCCGAGGTCATTCAGTACTTC
- | - | TRBJ2-7 | 11 | TRBV30 | CAWSKSAEQYF | TGTGCCTGGAGTAAGAGCGCCGAGCAGTACTTC
- | TRBD2 | TRBJ2-2 | 17 | TRBV20-1 | CSASRLAGGGGTGELFF | TGCAGTGCTAGTAGGCTAGCGGGAGGCGGGGGGACCGGGGAGCTGTTTTTT
- | - | TRBJ2-7 | 13 | TRBV18 | CASSPKRLGEQYF | TGTGCCAGCTCACCCAAGAGGTTGGGCGAGCAGTACTTC
- | - | TRBJ2-3 | 14 | TRBV5-1 | CASSVTSSTDTQYF | TGCGCCAGCAGCGTAACATCTAGCACAGATACGCAGTATTTT
once | TRBD1 | TRBJ2-1 | 15 | TRBV11-3 | CASSKGQGAGNEQFF | TGTGCCAGCAGCAAAGGACAGGGGGCGGGCAATGAGCAGTTCTTC
- | - | TRBJ1-3 | 16 | TRBV7-8 | CASSSLLFDSRDTIYF | TGTGCCAGCAGCAGCTTACTCTTCGACTCCCGGGACACCATATATTTT